One and the same sample provided the 21 T cell receptor beta chains below, sequenced in a study of control samples from healthy donors and cancer patients. Method: immunoSEQ multiplex PCR; TCRdb's copy keeps in-frame clones and lacks some. The sample records 150,000 to 200,000 clones, approximately 86% being singletons. Sequenced material: blood. These TCRs come from a woman aged 25 to 39 in good health.

The CDR3 DNA reads TGTGCCAGCAGCTCCAAAGCGTGTTGCTTAACAGATACGCAGTATTTT. This gives the protein CASSSKACCLTDTQYF. V is TRBV13 and J is TRBJ2-3, with D unclear. Germline CDR1 and CDR2: PRHDT and FYEKMQ (reference sequence). This CDR3 contains 16 residues. Deletions cut 4 bases from V and 3 bases from J, with 17 bases between.

This chain links TRBV15 with TRBJ2-1; 9 nucleotides align to TRBD2. With 1 base clipped from V and 8 bases from J, the junction kept 6 bases outside the gene matches. Germline lookup yields CDR1 LNHNV and CDR2 YYDKDF (reference sequence). CDR3 length equals 15 residues. For the CDR3, the DNA is TGTGCCACCAGCAGAGCTAGCGGGGTCGGGTATGAGCAGTTCTTC. Its translation: CATSRASGVGYEQFF.

CDR3 nucleotides: TGTGCCAGCAGCGCGAGACAGTCCCCGGAAAAACTGTTTTTT. It encodes CASSARQSPEKLFF. The J gene is TRBJ1-4, the V gene TRBV9, with D maybe TRBD1 (5 bases). The CDR3 is 14 amino acids. The V gene lost 3 bases and the J gene lost 8 bases, with 14 bases spanning the gap. The V gene's germline CDR1 is SGDLS and CDR2 YYNGEE.

The chain carries TRBV5-4 and TRBJ1-2; D unclear. Trimming left V 4 bases short and J 4 bases short, with 11 bases between. CDR1 and CDR2 (germline): SGHNT, YYREEE (reference sequence). The CDR3 contains 13 residues. This CDR3 reads CASSPGGPYGYTF. CDR3 coding DNA: TGTGCCAGCAGCCCGGGAGGGCCCTATGGCTACACCTTC.

The rearrangement links TRBV7-8 to TRBJ2-2, with a weak D call TRBD2 (5 bases). V lost 5 bases, J lost 5 bases, and 15 bases lay in between. Germline-derived CDR1 and CDR2 are SGHVS and FQNEAQ. The CDR3 sequence is 15 residues long. As DNA, the CDR3 is TGTGCCAGCAGCGAGGGCCGGTGGGGTACCGGGGAGCTGTTTTTT. Translating gives CASSEGRWGTGELFF.

This chain connects TRBV28 to TRBJ1-1; possibly TRBD1 for D (5 bases). V lost 2 bases, J lost 2 bases, and 9 bases lay in between. The V gene's germline CDR1 is MDHEN and CDR2 SYDVKM. The CDR3 consists of 14 residues. CDR3 protein: CASSLPGQNTEAFF. Here the CDR3 DNA reads TGTGCCAGCAGTTTACCCGGACAAAACACTGAAGCTTTCTTT.

The chain is built from TRBV9 and TRBJ2-2; D not certain. CDR3 length: 14 residues. CDR1 is SGDLS, CDR2 YYNGEE, per germline. V was clipped by 0 bases and J by 1 base, with 4 bases between them. Here the CDR3 reads CASSVEGNTGELFF. The CDR3 DNA is TGTGCCAGCAGCGTAGAAGGGAACACCGGGGAGCTGTTTTTT.

The CDR3 loop is CSVEAEARGNTIYF. CDR3 DNA: TGCAGCGTTGAAGCGGAAGCACGGGGAAACACCATATATTTT. The chain has TRBV29-1 and TRBJ1-3; D not resolved. The CDR3 is 14 amino acids. In germline, CDR1 is SQVTM, CDR2 ANQGSEA. V lost 1 base and J 4 bases, leaving 11 bases between the germline ends. Filled out from reference TRBV29-1 and TRBJ1-3, the complete variable domain reads SAVISQKPSRDICQRGTSLTIQCQVDSQVTMMFWYRQQPGQSLTLIATANQGSEATYESGFVIDKFPISRPNLTFSTLTVSNMSPEDSSIYLCSVEAEARGNTIYFGEGSWLTVV.

The gene calls are TRBV14 and TRBJ2-1; no firm D call. Trimming stripped 1 base from V and 10 bases from J, with 8 bases between. Per the germline V gene, CDR1 is SGHDN and CDR2 is FVKESK. The CDR3 totals 12 residues. The CDR3 bases are TGTGCCAGCAGCCAAGGCCCCGGAGAGCAGTTCTTC. Protein sequence: CASSQGPGEQFF.

The chain carries TRBV5-1 and TRBJ2-2; 8 bases align to TRBD2. This CDR3 has 16 residues. The germline V gene has CDR1 SGHRS and CDR2 YFSETQ. J gave up 4 bases and V 0 bases, and 5 bases lay outside the gene matches. CDR3 protein: CASSLVAGLVTGELFF. CDR3 nucleotide sequence: TGCGCCAGCAGCTTGGTAGCGGGACTGGTCACCGGGGAGCTGTTTTTT.

DNA of the CDR3: TGTGCCAGCAGCTTAGCCCAGGACTCCCAAGCTTTCTTT. Residues: CASSLAQDSQAFF. V gene TRBV7-9 combines with J gene TRBJ1-1, with unresolved D. Germline CDR1 is SEHNR and CDR2 is FQNEAQ (reference sequence). The V gene lost 0 bases and the J gene lost 9 bases, with 11 bases spanning the gap. This CDR3 has 13 residues.

Turning to this clone: This sample includes further DNA sequences coding for the same CDR3. V gene TRBV11-2 combines with J gene TRBJ2-7; D not resolved. CDR1 is SGHAT and CDR2 is FQNNGV in the germline V gene. This CDR3 comprises 12 residues. V lost 3 bases and J 0 bases, leaving 3 bases between the germline ends. CDR3 sequence reads: CASSLDSYEQYF. Written as DNA, the CDR3 is TGTGCCAGCAGCTTGGACTCCTACGAGCAGTACTTC.

The rearrangement joins TRBV28 to TRBJ2-5; D unresolved. This CDR3 is 11 amino acids long. Germline CDR1 and CDR2: MDHEN and SYDVKM. Between the trimmed V and J ends, which lost 8 bases and 3 bases, there was a span of 7 bases. The chain's CDR3 is CASRQEETQYF. The DNA of the CDR3 is TGTGCCAGCCGCCAGGAAGAGACCCAGTACTTC.

The CDR3 nucleotides are TGCGCCAGCAGCCCCATCGGACTCCGACGGGAGAACTACGAGCAGTACTTC. Encoded protein: CASSPIGLRRENYEQYF. V is TRBV5-1 and J is TRBJ2-7; a weak D match, TRBD2 (6 bases). CDR3 size: 17 residues. Germline V CDR1 and CDR2: SGHRS, YFSETQ. Between the trimmed V and J ends, which lost 4 bases and 3 bases, there was a span of 23 bases. The full variable domain, its missing parts supplied by reference TRBV5-1 and TRBJ2-7, is KAGVTQTPRYLIKTRGQQVTLSCSPISGHRSVSWYQQTPGQGLQFLFEYFSETQRNKGNFPGRFSGRQFSNSRSEMNVSTLELGDSALYLCASSPIGLRRENYEQYFGPGTRLTVT.

The chain is built from TRBV19 and TRBJ1-1, with 9 nucleotides matching TRBD1. Unmatched junction bases numbered 5, after V lost 7 bases and J lost 2 bases. In germline, CDR1 is LNHDA, CDR2 SQIVND (reference sequence). The CDR3 sequence is 14 residues long. CDR3 loop: CASTSDRGNTEAFF. CDR3 in DNA: TGTGCCAGTACCTCGGACAGGGGAAACACTGAAGCTTTCTTT.

The J gene is TRBJ1-3, the V gene TRBV5-1; D uncertain. The germline V gene has CDR1 SGHRS and CDR2 YFSETQ. The germline V and J ends were trimmed by 0 bases and 2 bases, with 6 bases remaining between them. CDR3 size: 14 residues. CDR3 nucleotide sequence: TGCGCCAGCAGCTTGGGGTCGGCTGGAAACACCATATATTTT. Amino acids: CASSLGSAGNTIYF.

The rearrangement links TRBV5-1 to TRBJ2-1; 16 positions match TRBD2. The CDR3 consists of 19 residues. Losses at the gene ends were 4 bases for V and 0 bases for J; bases not matched to a gene: 7. Germline V gene lookup returns CDR1 SGHRS and CDR2 YFSETQ. The CDR3 DNA sequence: TGCGCCAGCAGCGCGGGACTAGCGGGAGGGCCACGCTCCTACAATGAGCAGTTCTTC. Encoded protein: CASSAGLAGGPRSYNEQFF. Full variable domain (missing parts from reference TRBV5-1 and TRBJ2-1): KAGVTQTPRYLIKTRGQQVTLSCSPISGHRSVSWYQQTPGQGLQFLFEYFSETQRNKGNFPGRFSGRQFSNSRSEMNVSTLELGDSALYLCASSAGLAGGPRSYNEQFFGPGTRLTVL.

This clone was seen only a few times. J is TRBJ2-5 and V is TRBV7-6, with 9 bases fitting TRBD1. V lost 1 base and J lost 5; bases outside the gene matches: 8. This CDR3 comprises 16 residues. Germline V gene lookup returns CDR1 SGHVS and CDR2 FNYEAQ. CDR3 sequence reads: CASSLVTGGVGETQYF. CDR3 nucleotide sequence: TGTGCCAGCAGCTTAGTAACAGGGGGCGTGGGCGAGACCCAGTACTTC.

The chain links TRBV14 to TRBJ1-4, with D maybe TRBD1 (6 bases). Between the trimmed V and J ends, which lost 1 base and 8 bases, there was a span of 14 bases. This CDR3 is built from 15 residues. Looked up from germline, CDR1 is SGHDN and CDR2 is FVKESK. CDR3 sequence (DNA): TGTGCCAGCAGCCAAGGGGTCAGGGGCGGAGAAAAACTGTTTTTT. Translation gives CASSQGVRGGEKLFF. The complete variable domain, with remaining parts taken from reference TRBV14 and TRBJ1-4, reads EAGVTQFPSHSVIEKGQTVTLRCDPISGHDNLYWYRRVMGKEIKFLLHFVKESKQDESGMPNNRFLAERTGGTYSTLKVQPAELEDSGVYFCASSQGVRGGEKLFFGSGTQLSVL.

V usage is TRBV9 and J usage is TRBJ2-7; D not certain. V lost 3 bases and J lost 7, with 20 bases in between. CDR3 size: 15 residues. Germline V gives CDR1 SGDLS, CDR2 YYNGEE. The CDR3 nucleotides are TGTGCCAGCAGCGCCCTCCCCGGACCGCCCATGGAGCAGTACTTC. This codes for CASSALPGPPMEQYF.

This rearrangement joins TRBV7-9 to TRBJ2-2; D is ambiguous. V lost 2 bases to trimming and J lost 3 bases, with 4 bases between them. Germline lookup yields CDR1 SEHNR and CDR2 FQNEAQ (reference sequence). This CDR3 is built from 13 residues. CDR3 nucleotide sequence: TGTGCCAGCAGCTTACTAGACACCGGGGAGCTGTTTTTT. Protein sequence: CASSLLDTGELFF.